These T cell receptor beta chains were read from a single sample in a study of shared clonotypes between healthy human individuals. TCRdb keeps only in-frame clones here, not all; method: immunoSEQ multiplex PCR. This repertoire shows approximately 2.1 million clones, more than 85% found once; its top ten account for 0.39%. Source material: naive CD4+ T cells from PBMCs. Source of these receptors: a man younger than 35 in good health. Some clones in this sample may be carry-over from other donors' samples. The CDR3 runs from the conserved cysteine through the conserved F or W. The D gene is left open where the match is weak. Expanded clones are given a class, and other clones once, few, many or no size at all.

j_call d_call v_call clone_size cdr3_aa cdr3_nt
TRBJ2-1 . TRBV7-9 . CASTTRLVKAYNEQFF TGTGCCAGCACCACAAGACTAGTCAAGGCCTACAATGAGCAGTTCTTC
TRBJ1-2 . TRBV2 . CASRGDSLYGYTF TGTGCCAGCAGGGGCGATTCCCTCTATGGCTACACCTTC
TRBJ2-7 . TRBV7-2 . CASSPTNYEQYF TGTGCCAGCAGCCCCACTAACTACGAGCAGTACTTC
TRBJ2-7 . TRBV19 . CASSSRDRTYEQYF TGTGCCAGTAGTTCTAGGGACCGGACATACGAGCAGTACTTC
TRBJ1-6 . TRBV2 once CASSAGAGSPLHF TGTGCCAGCAGTGCAGGGGCTGGTTCACCCCTCCACTTT
TRBJ2-7 . TRBV29-1 . CSVGSGSSYEQYF TGCAGCGTTGGCTCAGGCAGTTCCTACGAGCAGTACTTC
TRBJ1-4 . TRBV27 . CASSLGASGEKLFF TGTGCCAGCAGTCTAGGGGCCTCAGGGGAAAAACTGTTTTTT
TRBJ2-1 TRBD2 TRBV6-4 . CASSEWGGGPYNEQFF TGTGCCAGCAGTGAGTGGGGGGGAGGACCCTACAATGAGCAGTTCTTC
TRBJ1-4 . TRBV4-3 . CASSPRSSFNEKLFF TGCGCCAGCAGCCCCCGAAGCAGCTTTAATGAAAAACTGTTTTTT
TRBJ1-1 . TRBV28 . CASSSGSAGRNTEAFF TGTGCCAGCAGTTCGGGGTCGGCAGGGCGGAACACTGAAGCTTTCTTT
TRBJ2-7 . TRBV18 . CASSRPGPWVEQYF TGTGCCAGCTCACGTCCGGGACCCTGGGTTGAGCAGTACTTC
TRBJ2-2 TRBD2 TRBV12-5 . CASGLGTSGSPGELFF TGTGCTAGTGGTTTGGGGACTAGCGGGAGTCCCGGGGAGCTGTTTTTT
TRBJ2-5 . TRBV5-6 . CASSLPGQETQYF TGTGCCAGCAGCTTGCCCGGCCAAGAGACCCAGTACTTC
TRBJ1-2 . TRBV6-5 . CASSYSTAYYGYTF TGTGCCAGCAGTTACTCGACAGCCTACTATGGCTACACCTTC
TRBJ2-2 . TRBV7-3 . CASSPFSQNTGELFF TGTGCCAGCAGCCCTTTTAGTCAGAACACCGGGGAGCTGTTTTTT
TRBJ2-7 TRBD2 TRBV4-3 . CASSQDIAGGPPGGIYEQYF TGCGCCAGCAGCCAAGATATAGCGGGAGGGCCGCCGGGAGGGATCTACGAGCAGTACTTC
TRBJ2-5 TRBD2 TRBV2 . CASRNSLAVGGETQYF TGTGCCAGCAGGAATTCCCTAGCGGTGGGGGGAGAGACCCAGTACTTC
TRBJ2-3 . TRBV19 . CASSPTPGTAEYF TGTGCCAGTAGCCCAACGCCGGGGACGGCCGAGTATTTT
TRBJ2-3 . TRBV7-8 . CASSPEGRQSGDTQYF TGTGCCAGCAGCCCGGAGGGGCGACAGTCCGGGGATACGCAGTATTTT
TRBJ1-2 TRBD1 TRBV7-2 . CASSPDRGYGYTF TGTGCCAGCAGCCCTGACAGGGGCTATGGCTACACCTTC
TRBJ1-5 . TRBV28 . CASSWFRQPQHF TGTGCCAGCAGTTGGTTTCGTCAGCCCCAGCATTTT
TRBJ1-4 . TRBV5-1 . CASSTTGTWLGGDEKLFF TGCGCCAGCAGCACAACCGGGACCTGGCTTGGGGGAGACGAAAAACTGTTTTTT
TRBJ2-7 . TRBV28 . CASSLPGKTLWGSYEQYF TGTGCCAGCAGTTTACCAGGGAAAACATTATGGGGTTCCTACGAGCAGTACTTC
TRBJ1-2 . TRBV6-1 . CASSEGAASYYGYTF TGTGCCAGCAGTGAAGGGGCAGCTTCCTACTATGGCTACACCTTC
TRBJ2-1 . TRBV7-9 . CASPPYNEQFF TGTGCCAGCCCCCCCTACAATGAGCAGTTCTTC
TRBJ1-5 . TRBV6-5 . CASSSTGYSNQPQHF TGTGCCAGCAGTTCGACAGGATATAGCAATCAGCCCCAGCATTTT
TRBJ2-7 . TRBV6-1 . CASCIRGSYEQYF TGTGCCAGCTGTATTAGAGGTTCCTACGAGCAGTACTTC
TRBJ1-1 . TRBV18 . CASSPTLAGHTEAFF TGTGCCAGCTCACCAACCCTAGCGGGCCACACTGAAGCTTTCTTT
TRBJ1-1 TRBD1 TRBV5-4 . CASSSRTGRGAEAFF TGTGCCAGCAGCTCCCGGACAGGGAGAGGCGCTGAAGCTTTCTTT
TRBJ2-3 TRBD1 TRBV10-3 . CAISEGTGGLDTQYF TGTGCCATCAGTGAAGGGACAGGGGGCTTAGATACGCAGTATTTT
TRBJ2-1 . TRBV28 . CATLLGREQFF TGTGCCACCCTACTGGGCCGTGAGCAGTTCTTC
TRBJ1-2 . TRBV5-6 . CASSPSGNRYTF TGTGCCAGCAGCCCGTCGGGGAATCGCTACACCTTC
TRBJ1-2 . TRBV4-3 . CASSQDRANYGYTF TGCGCCAGCAGCCAAGACAGGGCTAACTATGGCTACACCTTC
TRBJ2-4 TRBD1 TRBV19 . CATSDRGPGKNIQYF TGTGCCACCTCGGACAGGGGACCAGGGAAAAACATTCAGTACTTC
TRBJ1-1 TRBD1 TRBV6-1 . CASSVQQGYTEAFF TGTGCCAGCAGTGTACAACAGGGGTACACTGAAGCTTTCTTT
TRBJ1-4 . TRBV27 . CASSLWGPNEKLFF TGTGCCAGCAGCCTTTGGGGGCCTAATGAAAAACTGTTTTTT
TRBJ1-1 . TRBV28 . CASSYRGAEAFF TGTGCCAGCAGCTATAGGGGGGCAGAAGCTTTCTTT
TRBJ2-3 . TRBV7-3 . CASSFSSTDTQYF TGTGCCAGCAGTTTTAGCAGCACAGATACGCAGTATTTT
TRBJ2-1 . TRBV9 . CASSVGARSSYNEQFF TGTGCCAGCAGCGTAGGGGCGAGGAGCTCCTACAATGAGCAGTTCTTC
TRBJ1-4 . TRBV28 . CASRVPRGGNEKLFF TGTGCCAGCAGGGTCCCACGGGGGGGTAATGAAAAACTGTTTTTT
TRBJ1-2 . TRBV10-3 . CASTGRNIYGYTF TGTGCCTCCACGGGACGGAACATCTATGGCTACACCTTC
TRBJ2-3 TRBD1 TRBV7-9 . CASSSRTGTDTQYF TGTGCCAGCAGCTCCCGGACAGGGACAGATACGCAGTATTTT
TRBJ2-2 . TRBV27 . CASSGPQGTGELFF TGTGCCAGCAGTGGCCCCCAGGGCACCGGGGAGCTGTTTTTT
TRBJ2-1 TRBD2 TRBV29-1 . CSVGVLAGENEQFF TGCAGCGTGGGGGTACTAGCGGGAGAGAATGAGCAGTTCTTC
TRBJ1-5 . TRBV28 . CASSPNRVEQPQHF TGTGCCAGCAGTCCAAACAGGGTTGAGCAGCCCCAGCATTTT
TRBJ2-3 . TRBV9 . CASSGIISAASLATQYF TGTGCCAGCAGCGGGATTATCAGCGCGGCCTCCTTAGCTACGCAGTATTTT
TRBJ2-7 TRBD1 TRBV19 . CASSIVNRDSEQYF TGTGCCAGTAGTATAGTTAACAGGGACAGCGAGCAGTACTTC
TRBJ2-3 TRBD2 TRBV5-1 . CASSLALAGGLGTDTQYF TGCGCCAGCAGCTTGGCTCTAGCGGGAGGACTTGGCACAGATACGCAGTATTTT
TRBJ1-1 TRBD1 TRBV18 . CASSSYWTGEEAFF TGTGCCAGCTCATCTTACTGGACAGGGGAGGAAGCTTTCTTT